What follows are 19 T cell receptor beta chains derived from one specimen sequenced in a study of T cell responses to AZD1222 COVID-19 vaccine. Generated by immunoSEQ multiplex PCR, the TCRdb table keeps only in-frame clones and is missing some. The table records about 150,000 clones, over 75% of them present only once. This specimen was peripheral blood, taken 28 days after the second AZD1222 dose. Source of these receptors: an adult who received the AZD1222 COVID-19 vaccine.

CDR3 amino acids: CASSVSGRPAGETQYF. The CDR3 DNA is TGTGCCAGCAGCGTATCCGGGAGACCCGCCGGGGAGACCCAGTACTTC. J is TRBJ2-5 and V is TRBV9; D is perhaps TRBD2 (6 bases). CDR1 is SGDLS and CDR2 is YYNGEE in the germline V gene. The V and J ends lost 1 base and 5 bases respectively, with 18 bases between them. The CDR3 loop spans 16 amino acids.

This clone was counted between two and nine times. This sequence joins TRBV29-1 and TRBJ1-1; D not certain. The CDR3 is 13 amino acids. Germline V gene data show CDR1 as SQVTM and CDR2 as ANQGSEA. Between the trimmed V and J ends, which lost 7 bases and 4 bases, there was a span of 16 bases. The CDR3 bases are TGCAGCGCCCTAAAAGGTGAGGGCACTGAAGCTTTCTTT. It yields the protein CSALKGEGTEAFF.

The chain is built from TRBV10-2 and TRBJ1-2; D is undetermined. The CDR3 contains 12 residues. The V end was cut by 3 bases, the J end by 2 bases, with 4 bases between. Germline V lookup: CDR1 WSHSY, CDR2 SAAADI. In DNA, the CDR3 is TGCGCCAGCAGTGAATGGAACTATGGCTACACCTTC. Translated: CASSEWNYGYTF.

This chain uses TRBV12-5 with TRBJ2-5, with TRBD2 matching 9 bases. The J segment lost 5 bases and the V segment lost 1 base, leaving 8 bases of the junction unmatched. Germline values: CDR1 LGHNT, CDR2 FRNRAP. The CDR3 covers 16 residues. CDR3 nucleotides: TGTGCTAGTGGTTTGGCCGGGACTAGCACCGGGGAGACCCAGTACTTC. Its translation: CASGLAGTSTGETQYF.

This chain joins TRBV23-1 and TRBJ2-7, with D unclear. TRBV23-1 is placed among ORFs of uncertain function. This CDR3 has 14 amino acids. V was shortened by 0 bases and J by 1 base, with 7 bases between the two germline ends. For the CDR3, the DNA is TGCGCCAGCAGTCAATCGGGCAAATCCTACGAGCAGTACTTC. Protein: CASSQSGKSYEQYF.

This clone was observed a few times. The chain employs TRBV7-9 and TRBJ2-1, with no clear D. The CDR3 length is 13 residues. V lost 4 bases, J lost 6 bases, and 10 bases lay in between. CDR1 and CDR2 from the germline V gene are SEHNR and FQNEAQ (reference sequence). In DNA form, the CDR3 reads TGTGCCAGCAGCTCCTCGACGATCAATGAGCAGTTCTTC. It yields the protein CASSSSTINEQFF.

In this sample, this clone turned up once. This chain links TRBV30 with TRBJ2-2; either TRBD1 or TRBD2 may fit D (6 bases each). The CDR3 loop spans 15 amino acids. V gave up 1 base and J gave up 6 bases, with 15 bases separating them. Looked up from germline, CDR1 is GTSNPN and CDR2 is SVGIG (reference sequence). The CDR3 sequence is CAWSEGGFRAGELFF. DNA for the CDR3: TGTGCCTGGAGTGAGGGGGGTTTTAGGGCCGGGGAGCTGTTTTTT.

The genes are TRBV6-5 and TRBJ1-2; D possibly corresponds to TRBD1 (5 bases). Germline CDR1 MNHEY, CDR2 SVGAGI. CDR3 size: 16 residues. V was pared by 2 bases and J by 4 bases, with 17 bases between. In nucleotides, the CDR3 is TGTGCCAGCAGTTACATGATGTGGGACGCCAGCTATGGCTACACCTTC. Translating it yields CASSYMMWDASYGYTF.

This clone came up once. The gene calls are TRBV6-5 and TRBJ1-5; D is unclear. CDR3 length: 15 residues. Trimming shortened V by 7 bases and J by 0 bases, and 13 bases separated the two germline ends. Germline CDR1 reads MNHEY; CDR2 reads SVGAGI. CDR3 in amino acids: CASTEGSYSNQPQHF. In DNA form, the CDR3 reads TGTGCCAGCACCGAGGGATCCTATAGCAATCAGCCCCAGCATTTT.

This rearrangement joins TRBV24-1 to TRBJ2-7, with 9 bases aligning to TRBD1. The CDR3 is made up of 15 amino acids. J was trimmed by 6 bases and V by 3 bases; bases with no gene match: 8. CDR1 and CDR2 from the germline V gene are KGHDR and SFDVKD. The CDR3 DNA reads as TGTGCCACCAGTGATGGCGACCGGGACAGGGCCGAGCAGTACTTC. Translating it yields CATSDGDRDRAEQYF.

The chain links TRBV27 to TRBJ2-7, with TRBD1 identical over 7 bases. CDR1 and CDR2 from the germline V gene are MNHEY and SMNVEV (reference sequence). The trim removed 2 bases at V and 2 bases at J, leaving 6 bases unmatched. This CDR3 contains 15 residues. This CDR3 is CASSLKGDSTYEQYF. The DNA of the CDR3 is TGTGCCAGCAGTTTAAAAGGGGACAGCACCTACGAGCAGTACTTC.

CDR3 DNA: TGTGCCAGCTCACCAATCGGGGGAGAGACCCAGTACTTC. It yields the protein CASSPIGGETQYF. V gene TRBV18 combines with J gene TRBJ2-5, with a tentative D call TRBD2 (6 bases). The V and J ends lost 2 bases and 4 bases respectively, with 8 bases between them. CDR1 and CDR2 (germline): KGHSH, LQKENI. This CDR3 spans 13 amino acids. Looking up the rest from reference TRBV18 and TRBJ2-5 gives the full variable domain: NAGVMQNPRHLVRRRGQEARLRCSPMKGHSHVYWYRQLPEEGLKFMVYLQKENIIDESGMPKERFSAEFPKEGPSILRIQQVVRGDSAAYFCASSPIGGETQYFGPGTRLLVL.

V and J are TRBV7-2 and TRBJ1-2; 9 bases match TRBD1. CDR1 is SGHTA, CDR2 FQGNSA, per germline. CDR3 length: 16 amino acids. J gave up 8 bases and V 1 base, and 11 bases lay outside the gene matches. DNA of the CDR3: TGTGCCAGCAGCTTAGGGGGACAGGGTGCTGCTCGAGGCTACACCTTC. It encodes CASSLGGQGAARGYTF.

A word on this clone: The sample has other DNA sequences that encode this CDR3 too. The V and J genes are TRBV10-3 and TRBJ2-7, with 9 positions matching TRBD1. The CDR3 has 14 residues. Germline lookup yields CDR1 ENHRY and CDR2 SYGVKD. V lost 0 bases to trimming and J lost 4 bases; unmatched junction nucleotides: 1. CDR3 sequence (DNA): TGTGCCATCAGTGAGTCGGGACAGGGTTACGAGCAGTACTTC. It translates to CAISESGQGYEQYF.

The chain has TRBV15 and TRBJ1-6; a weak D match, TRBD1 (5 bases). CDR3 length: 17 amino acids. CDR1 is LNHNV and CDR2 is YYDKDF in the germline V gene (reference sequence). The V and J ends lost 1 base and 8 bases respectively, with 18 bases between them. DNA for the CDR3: TGTGCCACCAGCAGAGTAATTCGCGGGACCGCGGATTCACCCCTCCACTTT. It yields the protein CATSRVIRGTADSPLHF.

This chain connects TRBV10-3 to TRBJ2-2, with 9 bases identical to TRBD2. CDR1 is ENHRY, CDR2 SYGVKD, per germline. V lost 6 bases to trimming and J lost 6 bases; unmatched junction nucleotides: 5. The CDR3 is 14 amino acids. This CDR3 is CAIRAGGPSGELFF. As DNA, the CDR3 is TGTGCCATCAGGGCGGGAGGGCCCTCCGGGGAGCTGTTTTTT.

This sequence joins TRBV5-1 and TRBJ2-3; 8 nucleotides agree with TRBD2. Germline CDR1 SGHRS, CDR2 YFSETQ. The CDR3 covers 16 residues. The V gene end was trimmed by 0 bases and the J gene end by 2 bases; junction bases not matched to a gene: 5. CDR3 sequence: CASSLGNGRDTDTQYF. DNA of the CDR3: TGCGCCAGCAGCTTGGGGAACGGGAGGGACACAGATACGCAGTATTTT.

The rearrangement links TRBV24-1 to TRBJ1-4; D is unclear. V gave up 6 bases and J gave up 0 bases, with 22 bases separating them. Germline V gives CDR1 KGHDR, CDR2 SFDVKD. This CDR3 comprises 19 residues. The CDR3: CATSWSGPETFATNEKLFF. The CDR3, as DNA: TGTGCCACCAGTTGGTCTGGGCCCGAAACCTTTGCAACTAATGAAAAACTGTTTTTT.

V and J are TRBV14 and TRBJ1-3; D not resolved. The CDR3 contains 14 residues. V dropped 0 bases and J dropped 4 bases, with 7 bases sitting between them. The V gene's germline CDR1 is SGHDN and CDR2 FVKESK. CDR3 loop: CASSQEGWGNTIYF. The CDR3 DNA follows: TGTGCCAGCAGCCAAGAAGGGTGGGGAAACACCATATATTTT.